A selection of T cell receptor beta chains follows, all from one sample in a study of tumor-infiltrating lymphocytes in localized non-small cell lung cancer. Profiled with immunoSEQ multiplex PCR; TCRdb holds only in-frame clones, not every one. Among 15,000 to 20,000 clones listed, about 42% were seen once. The material sequenced was lung tumor tissue. These receptors came from a human donor with non-small cell lung cancer. CDR3s include the opening cysteine and the closing phenylalanine or tryptophan. The D gene is left open where the match is weak. Clone size is stated in some rows and not others, as once, few, many or a class when expanded.

V,size,J,D,DNA,CDR3
TRBV27,NA,TRBJ2-7,NA,TGTGCCAGCAGTACCCCCATGCCTAGCGAATCCCACGAGCAGTACTTC,CASSTPMPSESHEQYF
TRBV5-1,NA,TRBJ2-5,NA,TGCGCCAGCAGCCTAAACGAAGGATCATCAGGGACCCAGTACTTC,CASSLNEGSSGTQYF
TRBV10-3,NA,TRBJ1-6,NA,TGTGCCATAAGCCCAGGGGCGGCCAAATATAATTCACCCCTCCACTTT,CAISPGAAKYNSPLHF
TRBV11-3,NA,TRBJ1-5,NA,TGTGCCAGCAGCGGGGGGGGATATAGCAATCAGCCCCAGCATTTT,CASSGGGYSNQPQHF
TRBV7-3,NA,TRBJ2-3,TRBD2,TGTGCCAGCAGCCCCGGCCCACTAGCGGGGGGGCTCACAGATACGCAGTATTTT,CASSPGPLAGGLTDTQYF
TRBV6-1,NA,TRBJ2-1,NA,TGTGCCAGCAGGAGGGGTGGGGCCTACAATGAGCAGTTCTTC,CASRRGGAYNEQFF
TRBV28,few,TRBJ2-2,NA,TGTGCCAGCATTAAAGTAGGGGGGTTTGGCACCGGGGAGCTGTTTTTT,CASIKVGGFGTGELFF
TRBV6-5,medium-sized,TRBJ2-3,NA,TGTGCCAGCCAAAACCCCTTCACAGATACGCAGTATTTT,CASQNPFTDTQYF
TRBV28,few,TRBJ2-5,TRBD2,TGTGCCAGCAGGGGAGGGGCCAAAGAGACCCAGTACTTC,CASRGGAKETQYF
TRBV30,NA,TRBJ1-1,NA,TGTGCCTGGAGTGTTTTGAGAACGTGGGGGGTCAGCCGGGACACCTTGAACACTGAAGCTTTCTTT,CAWSVLRTWGVSRDTLNTEAFF
TRBV7-3,NA,TRBJ1-1,TRBD1,TGTGCCAGCAAGGGGGACAGTCAGCCTGAAGCTTTCTTT,CASKGDSQPEAFF
TRBV7-2,NA,TRBJ1-1,NA,TGTGCCAGCATCCCGAGCGGGGTGGGCACTGAAGCTTTCTTT,CASIPSGVGTEAFF
TRBV5-8,NA,TRBJ2-5,NA,TGCGCCAGCAGCCAAGGATTGGGCGTGGGCGAGACCCAGTACTTC,CASSQGLGVGETQYF
TRBV29-1,medium-sized,TRBJ1-2,NA,TGCAGCGCCGTCGGAGTCAATGGCTACACCTTC,CSAVGVNGYTF
TRBV4-1,few,TRBJ1-1,NA,TGCGCCAGCAGTACACAGGGCCGCACTGAAGCTTTCTTT,CASSTQGRTEAFF
TRBV7-3,few,TRBJ2-3,NA,TGTGCCAGCAGCTTATTTGGTCAGTCTAGCACAGATACGCAGTATTTT,CASSLFGQSSTDTQYF
TRBV6-1,few,TRBJ2-2,NA,TGTGCCAGCAGTTGGGGGAACCAAGGGACCGGGGAGCTGTTTTTT,CASSWGNQGTGELFF
TRBV6-1,NA,TRBJ1-4,NA,TGTGCCAGCAGTATAACCTCCCCTGGGGAACTGTTTTTT,CASSITSPGELFF
TRBV2,NA,TRBJ2-7,TRBD2,TGTGCCAGCATAAAAGGGCGGGGGTCCTACGAGCAGTACTTC,CASIKGRGSYEQYF
TRBV6-5,NA,TRBJ2-3,NA,TGTGCCAGCAGTTCAGCGAGGAGAAGGACAGATACGCAGTATTTT,CASSSARRRTDTQYF
TRBV10-3,NA,TRBJ1-2,NA,TGTGCCATTAGTGAGGGACCCACTGATCATAGCTACACCTTC,CAISEGPTDHSYTF
TRBV9,few,TRBJ1-5,NA,TGTGCCAGCAGCGTCGGGGCCAACCAGCCCCAGCATTTT,CASSVGANQPQHF